One sample yielded the 29 T cell receptor beta chains listed below, sequenced in a study of blood T cell repertoires in COVID-19. TCRdb's table, derived via immunoSEQ multiplex PCR, lists solely in-frame clones and lacks some. The repertoire holds around 100,000 clones, with over 75% as singletons. Sequencing input: peripheral blood. The receptors here all came from an elderly woman with acute or convalescent COVID-19.

The chain couples TRBV7-2 to TRBJ1-1; 9 positions match TRBD1. From germline, CDR1 is SGHTA and CDR2 FQGNSA. The CDR3 extends over 16 amino acids. Unmatched junction bases numbered 13, after V lost 4 bases and J lost 7 bases. This CDR3 is CASSSNLITGGIEAFF. The CDR3, as DNA: TGTGCCAGCAGCTCAAATTTAATTACAGGGGGCATTGAAGCTTTCTTT.

About this clone itself: This specimen includes other DNA sequences encoding the same CDR3. This sequence joins TRBV7-3 and TRBJ2-3, with a weak D call TRBD1 (6 bases). The CDR3 loop spans 15 amino acids. Looked up from germline, CDR1 is SGHTA and CDR2 is FQGTGA. Trimming stripped 5 bases from V and 3 bases from J, with 15 bases between. The CDR3 spells CASSPRGSRTDTQYF. The CDR3 DNA follows: TGTGCCAGCAGCCCGAGGGGGTCACGGACAGATACGCAGTATTTT.

This clone was counted a few times. This chain connects TRBV5-1 to TRBJ2-7; TRBD2 is a possible D gene (6 bases). V shed 3 bases and J shed 0 bases, with 16 bases lying between them. In germline, CDR1 is SGHRS, CDR2 YFSETQ. The CDR3 covers 16 residues. In DNA form, the CDR3 reads TGCGCCAGCAGCTCATTACCGGGGGACGGCTCCTACGAGCAGTACTTC. It specifies CASSSLPGDGSYEQYF.

J is TRBJ2-3 and V is TRBV7-2, with D possibly TRBD1 on 6 matching bases. Trimming pared 4 bases from V and 2 bases from J, leaving 10 bases between. The CDR3 is made up of 14 amino acids. CDR1 and CDR2 from the germline V gene are SGHTA and FQGNSA. Written as DNA, the CDR3 is TGTGCCAGCAGCTCTGGACAGCACACAGATACGCAGTATTTT. It yields the protein CASSSGQHTDTQYF. Filled out from reference TRBV7-2 and TRBJ2-3, the complete variable domain reads GAGVSQSPSNKVTEKGKDVELRCDPISGHTALYWYRQSLGQGLEFLIYFQGNSAPDKSGLPSDRFSAERTGGSVSTLTIQRTQQEDSAVYLCASSSGQHTDTQYFGPGTRLTVL.

The rearrangement joins TRBV6-2 or TRBV6-3 to TRBJ2-1, with 8 positions matching TRBD2. J was trimmed by 7 bases and V by 5 bases; bases with no gene match: 13. CDR3 size: 16 residues. Germline CDR1 reads MNHEY; CDR2 reads SVGEGT. CDR3 DNA: TGTGCCAGCAGTACTCCGGCGGCGGGGGGCCGGAATGAGCAGTTCTTC. Residues: CASSTPAAGGRNEQFF.

This chain connects TRBV19 to TRBJ1-2; 8 bases are shared with TRBD1. The V segment lost 6 bases and the J segment 4 bases; nucleotides outside the gene matches: 7. Germline V gene sequence: CDR1 LNHDA, CDR2 SQIVND (reference sequence). The CDR3 length is 14 residues. The CDR3 protein is CASRSTGEGYGYTF. The CDR3, as DNA: TGTGCCAGTAGGTCGACAGGGGAAGGCTATGGCTACACCTTC.

Written as DNA, the CDR3 is TGTGCCAGCAGCTTGCTTGGGGCGGCCGCCTACGAGCAGTACTTC. Its protein product is CASSLLGAAAYEQYF. The chain employs TRBV5-6 and TRBJ2-7, with D possibly matching TRBD1 (5 bases). With 1 base removed from V and 2 bases from J, the gap between germline ends came to 13 bases. The CDR3 contains 15 residues. From germline, CDR1 is SGHDT and CDR2 YYEEEE.

V usage is TRBV2 and J usage is TRBJ1-4, with 8 bases fitting TRBD1. The CDR3 is 12 amino acids. V lost 11 bases and J lost 5; bases outside the gene matches: 4. Germline assignment: CDR1 SNHLY and CDR2 FYNNEI. CDR3 DNA: TGTGCCGGACAGGGCCCGAATGAAAAACTGTTTTTT. Its translation: CAGQGPNEKLFF.

The chain is built from TRBV6-1 and TRBJ2-1, with 9 positions matching TRBD1. V gave up 2 bases and J gave up 3 bases; unmatched junction bases: 11. Germline V lookup: CDR1 MNHNS, CDR2 SASEGT. The CDR3 runs to 18 residues. In nucleotides, the CDR3 is TGTGCCAGCAGTGAATTCCCGACCCGACAGGGGGGCTACAATGAGCAGTTCTTC. Translation: CASSEFPTRQGGYNEQFF.

V usage is TRBV14 and J usage is TRBJ1-4; TRBD1 agrees at 7 bases. V gave up 4 bases and J gave up 3 bases; unmatched junction bases: 5. CDR3 length equals 15 residues. The germline CDR1 and CDR2 sequences are SGHDN and FVKESK. The CDR3 is CASSRAGQSNEKLFF. DNA of the CDR3: TGTGCCAGCAGCCGTGCGGGACAGTCTAATGAAAAACTGTTTTTT.

DNA for the CDR3: TGCGCCAGCAAGAGCGGTGGGTCCTACAATGAGCAGTTCTTC. Translation gives CASKSGGSYNEQFF. V usage is TRBV5-1 and J usage is TRBJ2-1, with a tentative D call TRBD2 (5 bases). The CDR3 sequence is 14 residues long. From germline, CDR1 is SGHRS and CDR2 YFSETQ. The germline V and J ends were trimmed by 6 bases and 1 base, with 11 bases remaining between them.

V gene TRBV5-4 combines with J gene TRBJ2-7, with TRBD1 identical over 11 bases. The CDR3 covers 16 residues. Germline-derived CDR1 and CDR2 are SGHNT and YYREEE (reference sequence). V was pared by 0 bases and J by 6 bases, with 8 bases of the junction left unmatched. The CDR3 bases are TGTGCCAGCAGCTTGGCTAGGGACAGGGGGGTGGGCGAGCAGTACTTC. It translates to CASSLARDRGVGEQYF.

The chain uses TRBV7-2 and TRBJ2-3; D not certain. Germline CDR1 SGHTA, CDR2 FQGNSA. This CDR3 spans 11 amino acids. V was pared by 7 bases and J by 5 bases, with 7 bases between. The CDR3 loop reads CASKSGDTQYF. The CDR3 coding sequence is TGTGCCAGCAAGTCAGGAGATACGCAGTATTTT.

The V call is TRBV3-1 (or the pseudogene TRBV3-2), the J call TRBJ1-5, with 8 bases identical to TRBD1. The V segment lost 1 base and the J segment 7 bases; nucleotides outside the gene matches: 0. The germline V gene encodes CDR1 LGHDT and CDR2 YNNKEL (reference sequence). The CDR3 has 13 residues. CDR3 nucleotide sequence: TGTGCCAGCAGCCAAGGACAGGGGCAGCCCCAGCATTTT. It specifies CASSQGQGQPQHF.

This chain links TRBV2 with TRBJ2-1, with 9 nucleotides matching TRBD1. The CDR3 runs 15 residues. Germline CDR1 and CDR2: SNHLY and FYNNEI. Trimming removed 5 bases from V and 3 bases from J; junction bases left unmatched: 5. CDR3 DNA: TGTGCCAGCAGTCCTACAGGGGGCTACTACAATGAGCAGTTCTTC. Protein product: CASSPTGGYYNEQFF.

This rearrangement joins TRBV7-6 to TRBJ2-3, with 8 nucleotides matching TRBD2. Germline CDR1 SGHVS, CDR2 FNYEAQ. Germline trimming cut 1 base from V and 5 bases from J; bases unmatched to any gene: 14. The CDR3 length is 18 residues. CDR3 loop: CASSLGYAGGAQGDTQYF. The CDR3 DNA follows: TGTGCCAGCAGCTTAGGCTACGCGGGGGGAGCGCAGGGAGATACGCAGTATTTT.

The table lists this clone with a count of one. The V gene is TRBV5-4, the J gene TRBJ1-1, with 8 bases lining up with TRBD1. This CDR3 spans 13 amino acids. V shed 4 bases and J 8 bases; nucleotides not matched to a gene: 7. Germline V gene sequence: CDR1 SGHNT, CDR2 YYREEE (reference sequence). The CDR3 region is CASSGQGAKEAFF. The CDR3 DNA reads TGTGCCAGCAGCGGACAGGGAGCTAAAGAAGCTTTCTTT. Together with reference TRBV5-4 and TRBJ1-1, the CDR3 gives the full variable domain: ETGVTQSPTHLIKTRGQQVTLRCSSQSGHNTVSWYQQALGQGPQFIFQYYREEENGRGNFPPRFSGLQFPNYSSELNVNALELDDSALYLCASSGQGAKEAFFGQGTRLTVV.

Only a few counts were recorded for this clone. The chain has TRBV6-1 and TRBJ1-6; D is undetermined. Trimming took off 3 bases at V and 13 bases at J, with 10 bases between the two ends. The CDR3 spans 12 residues. Germline loops: CDR1 MNHNS, CDR2 SASEGT. The CDR3: CASSDGRTPLHF. In DNA, the CDR3 is TGTGCCAGCAGTGATGGGAGGACTCCCCTCCACTTT.

This clone was counted a single time. The chain joins TRBV7-6 to TRBJ2-5; possibly TRBD1 for D (5 bases). The germline V gene encodes CDR1 SGHVS and CDR2 FNYEAQ. With 4 bases removed from V and 5 bases from J, the gap between germline ends came to 11 bases. There are 13 residues in the CDR3. The CDR3 spells CASSSGFWETQYF. The CDR3 DNA reads as TGTGCCAGCAGCTCAGGGTTTTGGGAGACCCAGTACTTC. Full variable domain (rest looked up from reference TRBV7-6 and TRBJ2-5): GAGVSQSPRYKVTKRGQDVALRCDPISGHVSLYWYRQALGQGPEFLTYFNYEAQQDKSGLPNDRFSAERPEGSISTLTIQRTEQRDSAMYRCASSSGFWETQYFGPGTRLLVL.

The chain joins TRBV5-1 to TRBJ1-2; unclear D gene. This CDR3 is 14 amino acids long. V dropped 0 bases and J dropped 2 bases, with 8 bases sitting between them. Germline loops: CDR1 SGHRS, CDR2 YFSETQ. CDR3 coding DNA: TGCGCCAGCAGCTTGGAAAGCCTAAACTATGGCTACACCTTC. Its translation is CASSLESLNYGYTF.

The V gene is TRBV7-9, the J gene TRBJ2-3, with a tentative D call TRBD1 (5 bases). Per germline, CDR1 SEHNR and CDR2 FQNEAQ (reference sequence). V was shortened by 1 base and J by 0 bases, with 8 bases between the two germline ends. The CDR3 is 15 amino acids. CDR3 sequence reads: CASSLEGPSTDTQYF. The CDR3 coding sequence is TGTGCCAGCAGCTTAGAGGGGCCTAGCACAGATACGCAGTATTTT.

The chain joins TRBV2 to TRBJ2-1; 13 bases line up with TRBD2. Germline V gene data show CDR1 as SNHLY and CDR2 as FYNNEI. The CDR3 covers 16 residues. J lost 5 bases, V lost 4 bases, and 5 bases had no gene match. CDR3: CASSARLAGGNNEQFF. CDR3 nucleotides: TGTGCCAGCAGTGCGAGACTAGCGGGAGGAAACAATGAGCAGTTCTTC.

The chain has TRBV19 and TRBJ1-2; 8 bases line up with TRBD1. V lost 3 bases to trimming and J lost 8 bases; unmatched junction nucleotides: 2. The CDR3 length is 12 residues. Germline V gives CDR1 LNHDA, CDR2 SQIVND (reference sequence). CDR3 coding DNA: TGTGCCAGTAGTATCCCAGGGGGCGGCTACACCTTC. It yields the protein CASSIPGGGYTF.

The CDR3 protein is CATSGTSPDTQYF. The CDR3 nucleotides are TGTGCCACCAGCGGGACTAGCCCAGATACGCAGTATTTT. This rearrangement joins TRBV15 to TRBJ2-3; TRBD2 agrees at 9 bases. Germline CDR1 LNHNV, CDR2 YYDKDF (reference sequence). The ends lost 5 bases at V and 4 bases at J; junction bases unmatched: 1. This CDR3 region has 13 residues.

V usage is TRBV4-2 and J usage is TRBJ1-5, with TRBD1 matching 8 bases. Trimming cost V 4 bases and J 1 base; bases outside gene matches: 3. Germline CDR1 is LGHNA and CDR2 is YNFKEQ. The CDR3 is 15 amino acids. The CDR3 protein is CASSPQGASNQPQHF. The CDR3 DNA follows: TGTGCCAGCAGCCCTCAGGGGGCGAGCAATCAGCCCCAGCATTTT.

The chain carries TRBV3-1 (or the pseudogene TRBV3-2) and TRBJ2-2; 10 nucleotides agree with TRBD2. Germline V gene lookup returns CDR1 LGHDT and CDR2 YNNKEL (reference sequence). The V gene end was trimmed by 3 bases and the J gene end by 7 bases; junction bases not matched to a gene: 5. This CDR3 is 15 amino acids long. CDR3 sequence reads: CASSQGRTSGGELFF. The CDR3 nucleotides are TGTGCCAGCAGCCAGGGAAGGACTAGCGGCGGGGAGCTGTTTTTT.

The chain has TRBV9 and TRBJ2-7, with 7 bases that match TRBD1. J gave up 3 bases and V 4 bases, and 4 bases lay outside the gene matches. There are 13 residues in the CDR3. Germline-derived CDR1 and CDR2 are SGDLS and YYNGEE. The CDR3 region has the DNA TGTGCCAGCAGCCGGACAGGAGACTACGAGCAGTACTTC. Translating it yields CASSRTGDYEQYF.

The genes are TRBV19 and TRBJ2-1; the match to TRBD1 covers 7 bases. Trimming removed 4 bases from V and 7 bases from J; junction bases left unmatched: 10. The germline gives CDR1 LNHDA, CDR2 SQIVND (reference sequence). The CDR3 length is 15 residues. The CDR3 loop reads CASSSTGVRGNEQFF. The CDR3 DNA follows: TGTGCCAGTAGTAGCACAGGGGTTAGGGGTAATGAGCAGTTCTTC.

To note about this clone: Because the CDR3's place on the DNA is in doubt, the DNA is left out and the CDR3 is given as listed by TCRdb. The chain combines TRBV27 with TRBJ1-2. Counting both end residues, the CDR3 totals 12 amino acids. Germline loops: CDR1 MNHEY, CDR2 SMNVEV (reference sequence). CDR3 region: CASSSSGFGYTF.